Below, 18 T cell receptor beta chains from the same sample are listed, as sequenced in a study of regulatory T cells in long-lasting Graves disease. The time point was: newly diagnosed GD, antithyroid drugs for less than 3 months. From PBMCs, RNA was extracted and then used to make the TCR library. TCR beta libraries were built with iRepertoire HTBI primers and Arm-PCR of CDR3 regions. TCRdb passed the multiplex PCR reads through MiXCR, listing each CDR3 protein once. The sample includes fewer than 350,000 distinct CDR3 sequences, over 15% of them seen just once. This sample comprised peripheral blood mononuclear cells (PBMCs), obtained at new diagnosis, from a patient treated with antithyroid drugs. The receptors originated from a female donor with Graves disease.

J is TRBJ2-7 and V is TRBV13; 9 nucleotides agree with TRBD1. Germline V gene lookup returns CDR1 PRHDT and CDR2 FYEKMQ (reference sequence). Germline trimming cut 6 bases from V and 5 bases from J; bases unmatched to any gene: 11. The CDR3 runs to 15 residues. CDR3 DNA: TGTGCCAGCAGTTACGCCGGGACAGGGACCCACGAGCAGTACTTC. Translating it yields CASSYAGTGTHEQYF.

The V gene is TRBV5-5, the J gene TRBJ2-5; D is ambiguous. This CDR3 is built from 13 residues. With 1 base removed from V and 1 base from J, the gap between germline ends came to 5 bases. Germline assignment: CDR1 SGHKS and CDR2 YYEKEE (reference sequence). The CDR3 here is CASSLPGQETQYF. The CDR3, as DNA: TGTGCCAGCAGCTTGCCAGGCCAAGAGACCCAGTACTTC.

This clonotype came up many times. The chain has TRBV5-1 and TRBJ2-3; D is perhaps TRBD2 (5 bases). Per the germline V gene, CDR1 is SGHRS and CDR2 is YFSETQ. The CDR3 contains 14 residues. Deletions cut 4 bases from V and 8 bases from J, with 17 bases between. The CDR3 DNA reads TGCGCCAGCAGCGGAGGAGGCGGGTCTGGTACGCAGTATTTT. This encodes CASSGGGGSGTQYF.

As for this clonotype: A much larger clone lies a single base off, so this may be a read error. This rearrangement joins TRBV30 to TRBJ2-2, with D maybe TRBD2 (5 bases). The germline CDR1 and CDR2 sequences are GTSNPN and SVGIG (reference sequence). The CDR3 length is 15 residues. In DNA, the CDR3 is TGTGCCTGGACCCCTACGGGATTCCGGACCGGGGAGCTGCTTTTT. Its translation: CAWTPTGFRTGELLF.

This clonotype was detected ten times or more. The chain recombines TRBV12-3 or TRBV12-4 with TRBJ2-2; tentative D call: TRBD1 (6 bases). CDR3 length: 15 amino acids. The V and J ends lost 3 bases and 7 bases respectively, with 15 bases between them. CDR3 sequence (DNA): TGTGCCAGCAGTTTCTCCCGAAGAGGGGGCGGGGAGCTGTTTTTT. Amino acid sequence: CASSFSRRGGGELFF.

The sample holds many counts of this clonotype. V usage is TRBV5-5 and J usage is TRBJ1-1, with 7 bases matching TRBD1. CDR3 length equals 12 residues. Trimming took 2 bases from V and 11 from J; bases not matched to a gene: 6. The germline V gene encodes CDR1 SGHKS and CDR2 YYEKEE (reference sequence). DNA of the CDR3: TGTGCCAGCAGCTTATTGAGGGGGCTGGCTTTCTTT. Amino acids: CASSLLRGLAFF.

This clonotype was detected ten times or more. The chain couples TRBV7-9 to TRBJ1-3, with D maybe TRBD1 (6 bases). This CDR3 contains 13 residues. Trimming removed 3 bases at V and 4 bases at J, with 7 bases between. The germline V gene has CDR1 SEHNR and CDR2 FQNEAQ (reference sequence). Written as DNA, the CDR3 is TGTGCCAGCAGCTTCGGACAGGGAAACACCATATATTTT. It specifies CASSFGQGNTIYF.

CDR3 bases: TGTGCCAGCAGTTACCCTGACGATAGCAATCAGCCCCAGCATTTT. Encoded protein: CASSYPDDSNQPQHF. V and J are TRBV6-2 or TRBV6-3 and TRBJ1-5, with D unclear. CDR1 and CDR2 from the germline V gene are MNHEY and SVGEGT. This CDR3 region has 15 residues. Trimming removed 2 bases at V and 0 bases at J, with 8 bases between.

The chain couples TRBV11-3 to TRBJ2-1, with 12 bases lining up with TRBD2. CDR1 and CDR2 from the germline V gene are SGHNT and YENEEA. J gave up 8 bases and V 5 bases, and 10 bases lay outside the gene matches. The CDR3 covers 16 residues. The CDR3 loop reads CASSLRRLAGVDEQFF. The CDR3 DNA sequence: TGTGCCAGCAGCCTCCGTAGACTAGCGGGAGTGGATGAGCAGTTCTTC.

V gene TRBV10-1 combines with J gene TRBJ2-4; D gene ambiguous. The CDR3 loop spans 13 amino acids. The germline V gene has CDR1 WNHNN and CDR2 SYGVQD (reference sequence). The V and J ends lost 4 bases and 8 bases respectively, with 12 bases between them. CDR3 loop: CASSGSGRDIQYF. The CDR3 DNA follows: TGCGCCAGCAGTGGATCGGGTCGGGACATTCAGTACTTC.

This clonotype has a count of ten or more. The CDR3 spells CASSSRDGQYSNQPQHF. The CDR3 bases are TGTGCCAGTAGTTCCAGAGACGGTCAGTATAGCAATCAGCCCCAGCATTTT. The V gene is TRBV19, the J gene TRBJ1-5, with unresolved D. The V gene's germline CDR1 is LNHDA and CDR2 SQIVND (reference sequence). The V and J ends lost 5 bases and 0 bases respectively, with 17 bases between them. The length of the CDR3 is 17 residues.

This clonotype was counted between two and nine times. This chain joins TRBV12-3 or TRBV12-4 and TRBJ2-5; 9 bases align to TRBD1. The CDR3 runs to 13 residues. Losses at the gene ends were 6 bases for V and 6 bases for J; bases not matched to a gene: 5. CDR3 DNA: TGTGCCAGCAGCCCGGACAGGGGAAAGACCCAGTACTTC. Translating gives CASSPDRGKTQYF.

In its sample, this clonotype was seen many times. This sequence joins TRBV20-1 and TRBJ1-1; D is unresolved. The germline V gene has CDR1 DFQATT and CDR2 SNEGSKA (reference sequence). CDR3 length equals 12 residues. Trimming cost V 3 bases and J 7 bases, with 12 bases left between them. The CDR3 spells CSASPPENEAFF. CDR3 nucleotides: TGCAGTGCTAGTCCGCCCGAGAATGAAGCTTTCTTT.

There are many counts of this clonotype. The chain carries TRBV7-6 and TRBJ2-3; D is uncertain. The germline V gene encodes CDR1 SGHVS and CDR2 FNYEAQ. With 2 bases removed from V and 1 base from J, the gap between germline ends came to 10 bases. This CDR3 comprises 15 residues. The CDR3 spells CASSLKGSGTDTQYF. CDR3 DNA: TGTGCCAGCAGCTTAAAGGGATCTGGCACAGATACGCAGTATTTT.

The chain links TRBV20-1 to TRBJ1-2, with TRBD1 matching over 11 bases. The V and J ends lost 5 bases and 10 bases, in that order; junction bases with no gene match: 6. The CDR3 totals 12 residues. Germline V gives CDR1 DFQATT, CDR2 SNEGSKA (reference sequence). CDR3 nucleotides: TGCAGTGCTTCCGGGACAGGGGGTGCCTACACCTTC. As protein: CSASGTGGAYTF.

The sample holds many counts of this clonotype. The chain recombines TRBV5-1 with TRBJ1-4, with D maybe TRBD1 (5 bases). Germline CDR1 and CDR2: SGHRS and YFSETQ. The CDR3 is 15 amino acids. V was cut by 0 bases and J by 4 bases, with 10 bases left in between. Written as DNA, the CDR3 is TGCGCCAGCAGCTTGGCCCTAGGGGATAATGAAAAACTGTTTTTT. Its protein product is CASSLALGDNEKLFF.

This clonotype has ten or more counts. The chain joins TRBV7-8 to TRBJ2-7; TRBD2 matches 13 bases. The germline CDR1 and CDR2 sequences are SGHVS and FQNEAQ. V trimming: 4 bases; J trimming: 6 bases; junction bases outside the gene matches: 15. The CDR3 is made up of 18 amino acids. The CDR3 bases are TGTGCCAGCAGCTCGTTAACCGGGACTAGCGGGATAGGGGGCGAGCAGTACTTC. This sequence encodes CASSSLTGTSGIGGEQYF.

In its sample, this clonotype was seen many times. The chain joins TRBV20-1 to TRBJ2-5; the D gene is possibly TRBD2 (5 bases). This CDR3 contains 14 residues. Trimming took off 0 bases at V and 5 bases at J, with 13 bases between the two ends. Germline lookup yields CDR1 DFQATT and CDR2 SNEGSKA (reference sequence). Here the CDR3 reads CSAREDLRVETQYF. CDR3 in DNA: TGCAGTGCTAGAGAGGACCTGAGGGTGGAGACCCAGTACTTC.